This T cell receptor (beta chain) was sequenced in a study of a mutant IDH1 vaccine in newly diagnosed glioma. Study in general: A roughly 60% male, around 40% female split and a mean age of approximately 38 years characterized treated patients. Findings of the study overall: Among all patients, vaccine-induced immune responses occurred in around 95%.

Time point defined: week 47, end of study. A single vaccine dose contained 300 ug of mutant IDH1 20-mer peptide, and topical imiquimod was used with it. Eight vaccine doses were administered to patients at weeks 1, 3, 5, 7, 11, 15, 19 and 23. The method was immunoSEQ multiplex PCR; TCRdb's version includes in-frame clones alone and lacks a portion of them. In the table there are tens of thousands of clones, more than 80% of which are singletons. From germline, CDR1 is SGHTA and CDR2 FQGTGA. This CDR3 contains 18 residues. The germline V and J ends were trimmed by 2 bases and 2 bases, with 20 bases remaining between them. Details on this clone: The antigen is unknown.

This chain joins TRBV7-3 and TRBJ2-3; D might be TRBD2 (6 bases). This specimen consisted of PBMCs, obtained from a glioma patient whose treatment included an IDH1 peptide vaccine. The receptor was isolated from a man in his forties with glioma. CDR3 bases: TGTGCCAGCAGCTTAGAGCCGGGACTCCCCGGCTTCACAGATACGCAGTATTTT. It yields the protein CASSLEPGLPGFTDTQYF.